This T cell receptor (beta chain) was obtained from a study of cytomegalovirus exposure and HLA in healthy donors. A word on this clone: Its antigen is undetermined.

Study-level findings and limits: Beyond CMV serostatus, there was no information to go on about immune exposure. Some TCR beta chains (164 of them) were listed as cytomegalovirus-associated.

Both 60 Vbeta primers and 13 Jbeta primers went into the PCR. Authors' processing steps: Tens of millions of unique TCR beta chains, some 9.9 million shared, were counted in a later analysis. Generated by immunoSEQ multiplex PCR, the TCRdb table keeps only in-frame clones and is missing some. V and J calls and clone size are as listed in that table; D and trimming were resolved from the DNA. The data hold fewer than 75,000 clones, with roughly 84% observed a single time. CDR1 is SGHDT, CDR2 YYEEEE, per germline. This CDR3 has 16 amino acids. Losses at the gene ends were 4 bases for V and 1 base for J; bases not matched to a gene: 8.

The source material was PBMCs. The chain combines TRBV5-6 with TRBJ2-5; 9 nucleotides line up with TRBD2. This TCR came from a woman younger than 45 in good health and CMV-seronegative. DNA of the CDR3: TGTGCCAGCAGCATGCCCCCTAGCGGGGCCCAAGAGACCCAGTACTTC. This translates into CASSMPPSGAQETQYF.